These T cell receptor beta chains were read from a single sample in a study of CD8+CD57+ T cells in acquired aplastic anemia. TCRdb re-called the reads through MiXCR, storing one row per CDR3 protein. This repertoire shows fewer than 150,000 distinct CDR3 sequences, 48% found once; its top ten account for 2% to 3%. The sample consisted of sorted CD4+, CD8+, or CD8+CD57+ T cells (not recorded which) from PBMCs. Receptors originate from a human donor in good health, serving as a control. CDR3s include the opening cysteine and the closing phenylalanine or tryptophan. D genes are given only for firm matches. Rows give clone size only sometimes, using once, few, many, or a class for an expanded clone.

>TRBV2|TRBJ2-5|.|TRBD1
TGTGCCAGCAGACCCGACAGGGGGGGCCGACAGACCCAGTACTTC
CASRPDRGGRQTQYF
>TRBV5-1|TRBJ1-6|many|.
TGCGCCAGCAGCTCGAGGACGGATTCACCCCTCCACTTT
CASSSRTDSPLHF
>TRBV7-9|TRBJ2-2|many|TRBD1
TGTGCCAGCAGCCTCACTCGGACAGGGGACACCGGGGAGCTGTTTTTT
CASSLTRTGDTGELFF
>TRBV29-1|TRBJ1-1|.|.
TGCAGCGTTGGGGCCTTGGGTGGGACTGAAGCTTTCTTT
CSVGALGGTEAFF
>TRBV4-2|TRBJ2-5|many|TRBD2
TGTGCCAGCAGCCAGGAAGCGGGACTAGCTGGAGAGACCCAGTACTTC
CASSQEAGLAGETQYF
>TRBV5-1|TRBJ1-4|many|.
TGCGCCAGCAGCTTGGACGGGAGGGATGAAAAACTGTTTTTT
CASSLDGRDEKLFF
>TRBV5-1|TRBJ1-5|many|TRBD1
TGCGCCAGCAGCCTACAGGGGGGTAATCAGCCCCAGCATTTT
CASSLQGGNQPQHF
>TRBV7-2|TRBJ2-2|many|.
TGTGCCAGCAGCTGGGCCGGGGAGCTGTTTTTT
CASSWAGELFF
>TRBV14|TRBJ2-3|many|.
TGTGCCAGCAGCCAAGAAGGGGGATCATATCTCGGTACGCAGTATTTT
CASSQEGGSYLGTQYF
>TRBV19|TRBJ1-1|many|.
TGTGCCAGTAGTCAGGGACCTACGAACACTGAAGCTTTCTTT
CASSQGPTNTEAFF
>TRBV7-9|TRBJ1-4|.|.
TGTGCCAGCACAAGGACAGATTCTAATGAAAAACTGTTTTTT
CASTRTDSNEKLFF
>TRBV7-9|TRBJ1-2|.|.
TGTGCCAGCAGCTTAGCGACGAGGTATGGCTACACCTTC
CASSLATRYGYTF
>TRBV10-3|TRBJ2-7|.|.
TGTGCCATCTCTGTGGGGGACCGAGGCGAGCAGTACTTC
CAISVGDRGEQYF
>TRBV6-5|TRBJ1-1|few|.
TGTGCCAGCAGTTACTCCGCGGCCATGAGCACTGAAGCTTTCTTT
CASSYSAAMSTEAFF
>TRBV6-1|TRBJ2-1|.|TRBD1
TGTGCCAGCAGTCTACTGGGGACACAGGGGTCCGATGAGCAGTTCTTC
CASSLLGTQGSDEQFF
>TRBV7-9|TRBJ1-1|.|.
TGTGCCAGCAGCTTACAAAACACTGAAGCTTTCTTT
CASSLQNTEAFF
>TRBV29-1|TRBJ2-1|.|.
TGCAGCGTCACCCCCTCCTACAATGAGCAGTTCTTC
CSVTPSYNEQFF
>TRBV6-2/TRBV6-3|TRBJ2-5|many|TRBD2
TGTGCCAGCAGTCAGCGGGGGGGCCCTTCAGAGACCCAGTACTTC
CASSQRGGPSETQYF
>TRBV7-2|TRBJ2-1|many|TRBD1
TGTGCCAGCAGCTTAGCAACAGGGGCCCACAATGAGCAGTTCTTC
CASSLATGAHNEQFF
>TRBV20-1|TRBJ2-1|once|.
TGCAGTGCTAGAGTTGCGTCCTACAATGAGCAGTTCTTC
CSARVASYNEQFF
>TRBV25-1|TRBJ2-1|.|.
TGTGCCAGCGACCTACAGGGAAGACGCAATGAGCAGTTCTTC
CASDLQGRRNEQFF
>TRBV27|TRBJ1-1|.|.
TGTGCCAGCAGTTTGAGCGGCCCCATTAACACTGAAGCTTTCTTT
CASSLSGPINTEAFF
>TRBV5-4|TRBJ1-2|.|.
TGTGCCAGCAGTTATTTCCCTGATACTAACTATGGCTACACCTTC
CASSYFPDTNYGYTF